The T cell receptor beta chain under discussion was sequenced for a study of cytomegalovirus exposure and HLA in healthy donors. Study observations and caveats: A missense variant in DCLRE1C was later tied to TCR beta V- and J-gene trimming. Sequencing depth across donors, presence/absence analyses assumed, was roughly uniform. In a later analysis, a genetic analysis reported fewer productive-TCR N-insertions in an Asian-associated ancestry cluster than the cohort average.

A remark on this clone: Its target is not known.

13 Jbeta primers and 60 Vbeta primers were used for the PCR. The data were produced by immunoSEQ multiplex PCR, yet TCRdb's version contains in-frame clones alone and is incomplete. Of about 88,000 clones listed, about nine tenths were seen once; the top ten hold about 2.3%. The receptor comes from a young man in good health and CMV-seronegative. Sequencing used PBMCs.

DNA of the CDR3: TGTGCCAGCAGAGGCCGGGACAGGGCAGCCTATGGCTACACCTTC. This codes for CASRGRDRAAYGYTF. The chain has TRBV6-5 and TRBJ1-2; 9 bases align to TRBD1. V was pared by 6 bases and J by 4 bases, with 9 bases of the junction left unmatched. Germline assignment: CDR1 MNHEY and CDR2 SVGAGI. The length of the CDR3 is 15 residues.